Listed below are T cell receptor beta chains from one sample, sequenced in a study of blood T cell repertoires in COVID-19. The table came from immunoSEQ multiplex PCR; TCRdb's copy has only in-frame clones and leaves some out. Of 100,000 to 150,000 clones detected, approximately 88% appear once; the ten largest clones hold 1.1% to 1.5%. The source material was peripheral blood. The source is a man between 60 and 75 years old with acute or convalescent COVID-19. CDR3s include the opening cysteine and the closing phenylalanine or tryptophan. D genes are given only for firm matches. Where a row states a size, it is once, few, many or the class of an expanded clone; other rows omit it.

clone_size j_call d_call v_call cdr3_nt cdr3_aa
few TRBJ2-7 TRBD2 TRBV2 TGTGCCAGACAGCAGGGAGGGAGCTACGAGCAGTACTTC CARQQGGSYEQYF
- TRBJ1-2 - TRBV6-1 TGTGCCAGCAGTGAGAACAGGTTTACTTACTATGGCTACACCTTC CASSENRFTYYGYTF
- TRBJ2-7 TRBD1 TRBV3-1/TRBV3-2 TGTGCCAGCAGCCCGGGGACAGGGTCTTACGAGCAGTACTTC CASSPGTGSYEQYF
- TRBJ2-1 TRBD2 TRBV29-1 TGCAGCGTTGAATCAGGGACTAGCGGGGTAAGGGGGCAGTTCTTC CSVESGTSGVRGQFF
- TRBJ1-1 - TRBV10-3 TGTGCCACCCAGGGACATACGAACACTGAAGCTTTCTTT CATQGHTNTEAFF
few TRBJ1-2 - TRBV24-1 TGTGCCACCAGTGATCATAAGGGAGATCCTAACTATGGCTACACCTTC CATSDHKGDPNYGYTF
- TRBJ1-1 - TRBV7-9 TGTGCCAGCAGCTTCTATACAGGGACAACTGAAGCTTTCTTT CASSFYTGTTEAFF
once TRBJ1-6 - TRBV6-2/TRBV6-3 TGTGCCAGCAGTCCCTGGCTCTCCTATAATTCACCCCTCCACTTT CASSPWLSYNSPLHF
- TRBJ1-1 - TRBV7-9 TGTGCCAGCAGCCTTTATCGGGGTTGGGGCACTGAAGCTTTCTTT CASSLYRGWGTEAFF
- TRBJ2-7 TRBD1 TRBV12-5 TGTGCTAGTGGTTCCCCGGGACAGGGGGCGAACGAGCAGTACTTC CASGSPGQGANEQYF
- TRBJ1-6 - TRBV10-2 TGCGCCAGCCAGGGCCAGGCGACCCCTTTTGGGAATTCACCCCTCCACTTT CASQGQATPFGNSPLHF
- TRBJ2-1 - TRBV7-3 TGTGCCAGCAGCTTGTCCAGGGTTGCCTACAATGAGCAGTTCTTC CASSLSRVAYNEQFF
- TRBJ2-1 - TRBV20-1 TGCAGAGAGGCTAGTTACAATGAGCAGTTCTTC CREASYNEQFF
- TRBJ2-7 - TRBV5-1 TGCGCCAGCACCCCCCGGGCGGGCCCCTACGAGCAGTACTTC CASTPRAGPYEQYF
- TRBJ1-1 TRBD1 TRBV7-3 TGTGCCAGCAGTCCACTTGTTGGAGGGGGCCTCACTGAAGCTTTCTTT CASSPLVGGGLTEAFF
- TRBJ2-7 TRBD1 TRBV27 TGTGCCAGCAGTTTATCGGTTGCAGGGGGTGTGAACGAGCAGTACTTC CASSLSVAGGVNEQYF
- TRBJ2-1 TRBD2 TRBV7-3 TGTGCCAGCAGCTCACTAGCGGGCGGACCCTCGGGGAATGAGCAGTTCTTC CASSSLAGGPSGNEQFF
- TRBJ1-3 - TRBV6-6 TGTGCCAGCAGTACAACTGGAAACACCATATATTTT CASSTTGNTIYF
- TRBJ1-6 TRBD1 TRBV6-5 TGTGCCAGCAGGGGACAGGGAGTATGGAATTCACCCCTCCACTTT CASRGQGVWNSPLHF
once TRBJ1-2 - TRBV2 TGTGCCAGCAGTGAAGCGCAGAGACTCTATGGCTACACCTTC CASSEAQRLYGYTF
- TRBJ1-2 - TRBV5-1 TGCGCCAGCAGCCCCGACAGCAGCTATGGCTACACCTTC CASSPDSSYGYTF
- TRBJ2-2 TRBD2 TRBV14 TGTGCCAGCAGCCACCGAAGACTAGCGAATCAACCCGGGGAGCTGTTTTTT CASSHRRLANQPGELFF
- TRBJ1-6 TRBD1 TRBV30 TGTGCCTCTTCACAGGGGGCCTCGTGGAATTCACCCCTCCACTTT CASSQGASWNSPLHF
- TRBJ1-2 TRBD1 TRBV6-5 TGTGCCAGCAGTGACTCCGGGACAGGGCCAATTGGCTACACCTTC CASSDSGTGPIGYTF
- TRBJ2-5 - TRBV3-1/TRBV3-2 TGTGCCAGCAGCCCAAGACATACGGTACAAGAGACCCAGTACTTC CASSPRHTVQETQYF
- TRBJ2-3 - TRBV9 TGTGCCAGCAGCGTCGGAGGCGGCTTTTCAGATACGCAGTATTTT CASSVGGGFSDTQYF
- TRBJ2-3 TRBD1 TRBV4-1 TGCGCCAGCAGCCACGGACAGGGGCCCGTCGGGAGGGATACGCAGTATTTT CASSHGQGPVGRDTQYF
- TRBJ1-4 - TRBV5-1 TGCGCCAGCAGCTTGGGGGGCGCGGGGGAAAAACTGTTTTTT CASSLGGAGEKLFF
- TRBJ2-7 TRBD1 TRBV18 TGTGCCAGCTCACCAAGGGACAGGGGCGCTGGAGGATCGGCCGAGCAGTACTTC CASSPRDRGAGGSAEQYF
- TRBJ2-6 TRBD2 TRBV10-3 TGTGCCATCAGGTCAGCGGGAGGTGGCTCTGGGGCCAACGTCCTGACTTTC CAIRSAGGGSGANVLTF
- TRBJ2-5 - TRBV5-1 TGCGCCAGCAGCTTGAATCTCGGAGAGACCCAGTACTTC CASSLNLGETQYF
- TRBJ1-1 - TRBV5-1 TGCGCCAGCAGCTTGGGGGGCTTGAACACTGAAGCTTTCTTT CASSLGGLNTEAFF